Listed here are 10 T cell receptor beta chains from one sample, sequenced in a study of cytomegalovirus exposure and HLA in healthy donors. Vbeta (60) and Jbeta (13) primers were used in the PCR. Sequencing used immunoSEQ multiplex PCR; TCRdb keeps in-frame clones, though not all of them. The sample shows about 130,000 clones, around 73% of them seen only once. Sequenced sample: PBMCs. The receptor set was obtained from a female donor in good health and CMV-seronegative.

This chain links TRBV6-6 with TRBJ2-7; D possibly corresponds to TRBD2 (5 bases). Germline V gene sequence: CDR1 MNHNY, CDR2 SVGAGI (reference sequence). The CDR3 length is 13 residues. V was clipped by 2 bases and J by 4 bases, with 9 bases between them. The DNA of the CDR3 is TGTGCCAGCAGTTACGAGCGGATATACGAGCAGTACTTC. Translated: CASSYERIYEQYF.

The chain employs TRBV6-6 and TRBJ2-5; D is ambiguous. CDR3 length: 15 residues. The V and J ends lost 0 bases and 4 bases respectively, with 12 bases between them. In germline, CDR1 is MNHNY, CDR2 SVGAGI (reference sequence). CDR3 amino acids: CASSYSRPVTETQYF. The CDR3 nucleotides are TGTGCCAGCAGTTACTCGCGGCCAGTCACAGAGACCCAGTACTTC.

The CDR3 nucleotides read TGTGCCAGCTCACAGAATCGGGATACCGGGGAGCTGTTTTTT. Its protein product is CASSQNRDTGELFF. The rearrangement links TRBV18 to TRBJ2-2, with D tentatively TRBD2 (5 bases). Germline lookup yields CDR1 KGHSH and CDR2 LQKENI. The CDR3 length is 14 residues. V lost 4 bases and J 5 bases, leaving 11 bases between the germline ends. The entire variable domain, with the rest obtained from reference TRBV18 and TRBJ2-2, is as follows: NAGVMQNPRHLVRRRGQEARLRCSPMKGHSHVYWYRQLPEEGLKFMVYLQKENIIDESGMPKERFSAEFPKEGPSILRIQQVVRGDSAAYFCASSQNRDTGELFFGEGSRLTVL.

The gene calls are TRBV5-1 and TRBJ2-1; D is undetermined. The CDR3 consists of 17 residues. Germline V gene lookup returns CDR1 SGHRS and CDR2 YFSETQ. Trimming left V 1 base short and J 3 bases short, with 17 bases between. CDR3 DNA: TGCGCCAGCAGCTTGTCGCCTAGTTTGGTTGTCTACAATGAGCAGTTCTTC. Translated: CASSLSPSLVVYNEQFF.

This sequence joins TRBV11-2 and TRBJ2-3; D is unresolved. Trimming cost V 1 base and J 0 bases, with 11 bases left between them. The CDR3 extends over 16 amino acids. Germline V gene sequence: CDR1 SGHAT, CDR2 FQNNGV. The CDR3 sequence is CASSLGVASSTDTQYF. The CDR3 bases are TGTGCCAGCAGCTTAGGGGTAGCTTCTAGCACAGATACGCAGTATTTT.

This chain connects TRBV5-4 to TRBJ2-3, with TRBD2 matching over 8 bases. J was trimmed by 4 bases and V by 1 base; bases with no gene match: 11. The CDR3 is made up of 17 amino acids. CDR1 is SGHNT, CDR2 YYREEE, per germline (reference sequence). The CDR3 here is CASSLLGGAGGSDTQYF. The CDR3 DNA reads TGTGCCAGCAGCTTGCTCGGGGGGGCCGGGGGCTCAGATACGCAGTATTTT. Supplemented by reference TRBV5-4 and TRBJ2-3, the full variable domain reads ETGVTQSPTHLIKTRGQQVTLRCSSQSGHNTVSWYQQALGQGPQFIFQYYREEENGRGNFPPRFSGLQFPNYSSELNVNALELDDSALYLCASSLLGGAGGSDTQYFGPGTRLTVL.

This clone was detected only a few times. V usage is TRBV6-5 and J usage is TRBJ1-2, with D possibly matching TRBD1 (6 bases). V lost 2 bases and J 4 bases, leaving 14 bases between the germline ends. The CDR3 is 15 residues long. Germline CDR1 is MNHEY and CDR2 is SVGAGI. The CDR3 reads CASSYRGDTIYGYTF. The CDR3 DNA sequence: TGTGCCAGCAGTTACCGAGGGGACACGATCTATGGCTACACCTTC.

A few counts support this clone. This sequence joins TRBV6-5 and TRBJ1-4; no clear D gene. V was shortened by 2 bases and J by 0 bases, with 10 bases between the two germline ends. This CDR3 region has 16 residues. Germline V gene data show CDR1 as MNHEY and CDR2 as SVGAGI. The CDR3 protein is CASSYSGVTTNEKLFF. The CDR3 DNA reads TGTGCCAGCAGTTACAGCGGGGTAACAACTAATGAAAAACTGTTTTTT.

This clone was observed a handful of times. The chain combines TRBV7-2 with TRBJ2-7, with TRBD2 identical over 14 bases. Germline CDR1 and CDR2: SGHTA and FQGNSA. V shed 5 bases, J shed 9 bases, and the junction held 9 bases outside the gene matches. The length of the CDR3 is 15 residues. CDR3 residues: CASSAGLAGAQVQYF. The DNA for the CDR3 is TGTGCCAGCAGCGCGGGACTAGCGGGGGCCCAGGTGCAGTACTTC.

The chain's CDR3 is CASSPGVKAGDPDTQYF. CDR3 coding DNA: TGTGCCAGCAGTCCGGGGGTAAAAGCGGGGGACCCAGATACGCAGTATTTT. The J gene is TRBJ2-3, the V gene TRBV28; 8 bases map to TRBD2. Looked up from germline, CDR1 is MDHEN and CDR2 is SYDVKM. This CDR3 is built from 17 residues. V dropped 5 bases and J dropped 4; count of bases not matched to a gene: 14.